The rows below give T cell receptor beta chains drawn from one sample of a study of long-term antiretroviral therapy in people with HIV. Produced via immunoSEQ multiplex PCR; TCRdb's table is partial and in-frame only. Among 19,000 or so clones listed, roughly 78% were seen once. The input for sequencing was unsorted PBMCs, taken 0.2 years after starting antiretroviral therapy. The receptors were sampled from a woman between 40 and 50 years old with HIV. Both conserved end residues are part of each CDR3. A D gene is named only where the DNA matches it firmly. Not all rows give a size; the values are once, few, many and, for expanded clones, a class.

d_call clone_size j_call v_call cdr3_aa cdr3_nt
TRBD1 - TRBJ1-5 TRBV10-1 CASSAPGTGSPIVLQHF TGCGCCAGCAGTGCCCCCGGGACAGGCTCCCCAATCGTCCTCCAGCATTTT
- - TRBJ2-5 TRBV19 CASLGETQYF TGTGCCAGTTTGGGGGAGACCCAGTACTTC
- - TRBJ2-7 TRBV11-3 CASSSSSSPSYEQYF TGTGCCAGCAGCTCTTCCAGCAGCCCGTCCTACGAGCAGTACTTC
- - TRBJ1-1 TRBV7-2 CASSRDPGGALLNTEAFF TGTGCCAGCAGCCGCGACCCGGGAGGGGCGCTCTTGAACACTGAAGCTTTCTTT
- few TRBJ1-1 TRBV7-8 CASSSPPGGTPNTEAFF TGTGCCAGCAGCTCGCCCCCGGGAGGGACCCCTAACACTGAAGCTTTCTTT
TRBD1 once TRBJ2-3 TRBV29-1 CSADRGGTDTQYF TGCAGCGCTGACAGGGGAGGCACAGATACGCAGTATTTT
TRBD2 - TRBJ2-7 TRBV6-1 CASSPLAGETPEQYF TGTGCCAGCAGTCCTCTAGCGGGAGAAACCCCCGAGCAGTACTTC
TRBD2 - TRBJ2-3 TRBV29-1 CSVTSGVADTQYF TGCAGCGTCACTAGCGGTGTAGCAGATACGCAGTATTTT
- - TRBJ2-2 TRBV7-7 CASSLRVLEVDTGELFF TGTGCCAGCAGCTTAAGGGTTCTAGAAGTAGACACCGGGGAGCTGTTTTTT
TRBD2 - TRBJ2-7 TRBV29-1 CSVNGGGLEQYF TGCAGCGTCAACGGGGGGGGCCTCGAGCAGTACTTC
- - TRBJ1-3 TRBV18 CASSPTTDGNTIYF TGTGCCAGCTCACCAACAACAGATGGAAACACCATATATTTT
- - TRBJ1-1 TRBV2 CASSEETPEAFF TGTGCCAGCAGTGAAGAAACCCCTGAAGCTTTCTTT
- - TRBJ2-7 TRBV11-2 CASSSRSEGRSYEQYF TGTGCCAGCAGCTCCCGCTCGGAGGGCCGTTCCTACGAGCAGTACTTC
- - TRBJ1-2 TRBV9 CASSVDGNGYTF TGTGCCAGCAGCGTAGACGGCAATGGCTACACCTTC
- - TRBJ1-2 TRBV7-2 CAIRAGYLKGYTF TGTGCCATCCGTGCGGGTTATCTGAAGGGCTACACCTTC
TRBD2 - TRBJ2-7 TRBV18 CASSPASGETYEQYF TGTGCCAGCTCACCAGCTAGCGGGGAGACCTACGAGCAGTACTTC
- - TRBJ2-2 TRBV30 CAWRHTGELFF TGTGCCTGGAGACACACCGGGGAGCTGTTTTTT
- - TRBJ1-1 TRBV29-1 CSAQKDSYTEAFF TGCAGCGCCCAAAAGGACAGCTACACTGAAGCTTTCTTT
- - TRBJ2-1 TRBV13 CASSSLNEQFF TGTGCCAGCAGCTCGCTCAATGAGCAGTTCTTC
- - TRBJ1-2 TRBV30 CAWSPGGFYGYTF TGTGCCTGGAGCCCGGGGGGGTTCTATGGCTACACCTTC
- - TRBJ2-7 TRBV7-2 CASSLAPGSYEQYF TGTGCCAGCAGCTTAGCTCCGGGCTCCTACGAGCAGTACTTC
- once TRBJ2-2 TRBV29-1 CSVESGPQNTGELFF TGCAGCGTTGAATCGGGACCCCAAAACACCGGGGAGCTGTTTTTT
- - TRBJ1-2 TRBV4-2 CASSQAAPGPGYTF TGTGCCAGCAGCCAGGCTGCTCCGGGTCCTGGCTACACCTTC
- - TRBJ1-6 TRBV28 CASSPRTEMDSPLHF TGTGCCAGCAGTCCCAGGACTGAGATGGATTCACCCCTCCACTTT
- once TRBJ2-3 TRBV4-3 CASSQRGASTDTQYF TGCGCCAGCAGCCAACGGGGGGCTAGCACAGATACGCAGTATTTT
- few TRBJ2-1 TRBV4-1 CASSPDSYNEQFF TGCGCCAGCAGCCCTGACAGCTACAATGAGCAGTTCTTC
- - TRBJ1-2 TRBV5-6 CASSFSEYGYTF TGTGCCAGCAGCTTTTCAGAATATGGCTACACCTTC
- - TRBJ2-3 TRBV10-1 CASSQGRITDTQYF TGCGCCAGCAGTCAGGGGCGAATCACAGATACGCAGTATTTT
TRBD1 - TRBJ1-3 TRBV7-6 CASSLEGFEGANTIYF TGTGCCAGCAGCTTAGAAGGTTTCGAGGGGGCGAACACCATATATTTT
- - TRBJ1-6 TRBV6-5 CASSYQRGSIIHF TGTGCCAGCAGTTATCAGCGGGGCTCCATAATCCACTTT
- - TRBJ1-4 TRBV10-1 CASSSPRDEKLFF TGCGCCAGCTCTTCACCGAGAGATGAAAAACTGTTTTTT
- - TRBJ2-3 TRBV27 CASSLTQGSTDTQYF TGTGCCAGCAGTTTAACACAGGGTTCCACAGATACGCAGTATTTT
- - TRBJ2-5 TRBV5-1 CASSLAPPGRYQETQYF TGCGCCAGCAGCTTGGCCCCCCCCGGTCGGTACCAAGAGACCCAGTACTTC
- - TRBJ2-3 TRBV27 CASSFGRGTDTQYF TGTGCCAGCAGTTTCGGGCGTGGCACAGATACGCAGTATTTT
- - TRBJ1-2 TRBV30 CAWLGGGYTF TGTGCCTGGCTTGGGGGTGGCTACACCTTC
- - TRBJ1-1 TRBV4-1 CASSQGVNTEAFF TGCGCCAGCAGCCAGGGGGTGAACACTGAAGCTTTCTTT
- - TRBJ2-1 TRBV30 CAWSGLNNEQFF TGTGCCTGGAGTGGTCTTAACAATGAGCAGTTCTTC
- - TRBJ1-1 TRBV2 CASIPWVENTEAFF TGTGCCAGCATCCCTTGGGTGGAGAACACTGAAGCTTTCTTT
TRBD2 - TRBJ2-5 TRBV5-4 CASSFPGTSGRGKTQYF TGTGCCAGCAGCTTCCCGGGGACTAGCGGGAGAGGGAAGACCCAGTACTTC
- - TRBJ1-2 TRBV7-6 CASSLAPGEGDGYTF TGTGCCAGCAGCTTAGCCCCAGGGGAGGGAGATGGCTACACCTTC
- - TRBJ1-6 TRBV11-3 CASSLAPENSPLHF TGTGCCAGCAGCTTAGCTCCGGAAAATTCACCCCTCCACTTT
- - TRBJ2-7 TRBV6-1 CASRVEGGIYEQYF TGTGCCAGTCGGGTCGAAGGGGGTATCTACGAGCAGTACTTC
- - TRBJ1-1 TRBV7-2 CASSPQISNTEAFF TGTGCCAGCAGCCCCCAAATATCGAACACTGAAGCTTTCTTT
- - TRBJ1-2 TRBV27 CASSLGRGIGDGYTF TGTGCCAGCAGTTTAGGTCGGGGAATAGGGGATGGCTACACCTTC
TRBD1 - TRBJ2-6 TRBV7-8 CASSLWQGAPSGANVLTF TGTGCCAGCAGCTTATGGCAGGGGGCCCCTTCTGGGGCCAACGTCCTGACTTTC
- - TRBJ1-5 TRBV30 CAWDLGEPFQPQHF TGTGCCTGGGATTTGGGGGAACCATTTCAGCCCCAGCATTTT
TRBD1 - TRBJ1-2 TRBV7-8 CASSLDNRGRTGGYTF TGTGCCAGCAGCTTAGATAACAGGGGGCGTACGGGTGGCTACACCTTC
- few TRBJ2-2 TRBV11-2 CASSLDTGELFF TGTGCCAGCAGTCTTGACACCGGGGAGCTGTTTTTT
TRBD1 - TRBJ2-1 TRBV2 CASSGPGQGGRKNEQFF TGTGCCAGCAGTGGCCCGGGACAGGGGGGGCGGAAGAATGAGCAGTTCTTC
- - TRBJ2-6 TRBV7-9 CASSLSSWAPGANVLTF TGTGCCAGCAGCTTATCTAGTTGGGCTCCTGGGGCCAACGTCCTGACTTTC
TRBD1 - TRBJ1-1 TRBV10-3 CAIRYSLTGGNSEAFF TGTGCCATCAGGTATTCTTTGACAGGGGGAAACTCTGAAGCTTTCTTT
- - TRBJ1-1 TRBV4-1 CASSQSSSFTEAFF TGTGCCAGCAGCCAATCCTCCTCCTTCACTGAAGCTTTCTTT
- - TRBJ2-7 TRBV29-1 CSVTVRGTASEQYF TGCAGCGTCACGGTTCGGGGGACAGCCTCCGAGCAGTACTTC
- once TRBJ1-3 TRBV5-1 CASSLELGASGNTIYF TGCGCCAGCAGCTTGGAGCTGGGGGCCTCAGGAAACACCATATATTTT
TRBD2 - TRBJ2-5 TRBV29-1 CSVVGASGHQETQYF TGCAGCGTTGTCGGGGCTAGCGGGCATCAAGAGACCCAGTACTTC
- - TRBJ1-2 TRBV7-8 CASSLAQQGNYGYTF TGTGCCAGCAGCTTAGCGCAACAGGGTAACTATGGCTACACCTTC